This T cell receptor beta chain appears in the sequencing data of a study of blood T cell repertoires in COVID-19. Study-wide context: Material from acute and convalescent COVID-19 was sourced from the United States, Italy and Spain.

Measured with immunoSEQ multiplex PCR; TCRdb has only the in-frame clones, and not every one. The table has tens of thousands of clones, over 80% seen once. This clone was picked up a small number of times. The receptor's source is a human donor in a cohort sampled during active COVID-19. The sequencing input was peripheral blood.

The CDR3 protein is CASSRDRGLPQETQYF. The CDR3 bases are TGTGCCAGCAGCCGCGACAGGGGGCTGCCCCAAGAGACCCAGTACTTC. The chain uses TRBV11-2 and TRBJ2-5; 10 bases match TRBD1. The V gene end was trimmed by 5 bases and the J gene end by 1 base; junction bases not matched to a gene: 7. Per the germline V gene, CDR1 is SGHAT and CDR2 is FQNNGV. The CDR3 contains 16 residues.